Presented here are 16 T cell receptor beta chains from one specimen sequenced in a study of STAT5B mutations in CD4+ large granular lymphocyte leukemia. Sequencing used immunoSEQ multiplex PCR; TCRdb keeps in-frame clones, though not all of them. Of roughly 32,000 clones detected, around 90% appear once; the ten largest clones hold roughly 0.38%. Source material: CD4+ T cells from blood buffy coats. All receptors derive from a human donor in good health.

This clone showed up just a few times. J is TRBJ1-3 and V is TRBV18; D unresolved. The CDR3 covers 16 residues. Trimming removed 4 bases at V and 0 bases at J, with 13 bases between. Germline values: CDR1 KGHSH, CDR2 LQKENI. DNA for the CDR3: TGTGCCAGCTCACGCTTCGGAACGGGCTCTGGAAACACCATATATTTT. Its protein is CASSRFGTGSGNTIYF.

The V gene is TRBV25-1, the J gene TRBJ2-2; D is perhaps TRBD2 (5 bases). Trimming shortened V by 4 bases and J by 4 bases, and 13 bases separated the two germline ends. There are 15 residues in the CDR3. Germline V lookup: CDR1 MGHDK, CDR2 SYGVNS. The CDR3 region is CASSVVGISTGELFF. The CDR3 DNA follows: TGTGCCAGCAGTGTGGTCGGGATATCCACCGGGGAGCTGTTTTTT.

Written as DNA, the CDR3 is TGTGCCAGCAGCGCACCCATAGCGGGAGGTATCGATGAGCAGTTCTTC. Translation: CASSAPIAGGIDEQFF. The chain joins TRBV9 to TRBJ2-1; 10 bases are a match to TRBD2. CDR1 SGDLS and CDR2 YYNGEE come from the germline V gene. J lost 8 bases, V lost 3 bases, and 11 bases had no gene match. The CDR3 is 16 amino acids.

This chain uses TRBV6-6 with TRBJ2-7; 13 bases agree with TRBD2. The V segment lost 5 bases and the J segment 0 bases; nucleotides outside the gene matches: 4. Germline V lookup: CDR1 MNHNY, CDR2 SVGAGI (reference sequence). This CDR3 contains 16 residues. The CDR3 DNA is TGTGCCAGCAGTCTGGGACTAGCGGGAAGCTCCTACGAGCAGTACTTC. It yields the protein CASSLGLAGSSYEQYF.

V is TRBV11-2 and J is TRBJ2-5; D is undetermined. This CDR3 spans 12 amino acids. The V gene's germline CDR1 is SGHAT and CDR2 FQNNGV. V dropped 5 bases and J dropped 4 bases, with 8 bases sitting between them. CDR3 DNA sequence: TGTGCCAGCAGCCAGACTCTAGAGACCCAGTACTTC. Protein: CASSQTLETQYF.

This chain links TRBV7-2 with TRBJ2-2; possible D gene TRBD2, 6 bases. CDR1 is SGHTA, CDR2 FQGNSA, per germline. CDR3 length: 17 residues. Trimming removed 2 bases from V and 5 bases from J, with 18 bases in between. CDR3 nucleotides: TGTGCCAGCAGCTTAAGATATGCGGGACCCATAACCGGGGAGCTGTTTTTT. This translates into CASSLRYAGPITGELFF.

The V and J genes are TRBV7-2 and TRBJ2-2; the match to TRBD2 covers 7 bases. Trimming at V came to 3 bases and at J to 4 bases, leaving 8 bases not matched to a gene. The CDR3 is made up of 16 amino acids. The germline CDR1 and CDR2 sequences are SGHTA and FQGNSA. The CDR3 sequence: CASSFLAGSFTGELFF. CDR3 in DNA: TGTGCCAGCAGCTTTTTAGCGGGCAGCTTCACCGGGGAGCTGTTTTTT. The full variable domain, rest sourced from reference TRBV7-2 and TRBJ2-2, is GAGVSQSPSNKVTEKGKDVELRCDPISGHTALYWYRQSLGQGLEFLIYFQGNSAPDKSGLPSDRFSAERTGGSVSTLTIQRTQQEDSAVYLCASSFLAGSFTGELFFGEGSRLTVL.

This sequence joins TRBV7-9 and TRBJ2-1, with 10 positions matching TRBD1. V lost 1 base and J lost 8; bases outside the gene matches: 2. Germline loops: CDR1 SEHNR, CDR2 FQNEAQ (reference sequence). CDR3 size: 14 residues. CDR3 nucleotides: TGTGCCAGCAGCTTAGGACAGGGGGCGCATGAGCAGTTCTTC. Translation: CASSLGQGAHEQFF. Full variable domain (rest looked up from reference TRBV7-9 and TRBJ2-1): DTGVSQNPRHKITKRGQNVTFRCDPISEHNRLYWYRQTLGQGPEFLTYFQNEAQLEKSRLLSDRFSAERPKGSFSTLEIQRTEQGDSAMYLCASSLGQGAHEQFFGPGTRLTVL.

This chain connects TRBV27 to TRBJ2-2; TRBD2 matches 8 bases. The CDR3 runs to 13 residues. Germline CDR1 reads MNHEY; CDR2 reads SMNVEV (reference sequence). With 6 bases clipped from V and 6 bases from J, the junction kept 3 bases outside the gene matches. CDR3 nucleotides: TGTGCCAGCAGGCGAGCGGGAGCCGGGGAGCTGTTTTTT. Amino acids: CASRRAGAGELFF.

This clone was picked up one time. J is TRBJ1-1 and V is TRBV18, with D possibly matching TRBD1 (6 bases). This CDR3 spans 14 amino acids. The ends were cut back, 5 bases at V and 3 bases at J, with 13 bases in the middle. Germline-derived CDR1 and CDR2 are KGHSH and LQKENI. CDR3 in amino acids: CASSKTSGDTEAFF. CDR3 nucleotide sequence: TGTGCCAGCTCAAAGACTTCAGGGGACACTGAAGCTTTCTTT.

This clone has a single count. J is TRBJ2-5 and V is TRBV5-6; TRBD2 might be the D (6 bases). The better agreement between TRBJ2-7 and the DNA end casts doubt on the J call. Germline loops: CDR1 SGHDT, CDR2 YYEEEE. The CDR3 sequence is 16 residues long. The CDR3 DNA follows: TGTGCCAGCAGCTTGCTTCCGGGAGCGCTAAACTACGAGCAGTACTTC. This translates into CASSLLPGALNYEQYF.

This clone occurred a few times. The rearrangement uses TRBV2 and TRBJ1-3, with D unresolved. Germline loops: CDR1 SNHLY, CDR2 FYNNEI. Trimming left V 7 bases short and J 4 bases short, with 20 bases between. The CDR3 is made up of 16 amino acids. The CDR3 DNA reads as TGTGCCAGCACCGTTGACTCCGGACTTGTAGGAAACACCATATATTTT. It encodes CASTVDSGLVGNTIYF.

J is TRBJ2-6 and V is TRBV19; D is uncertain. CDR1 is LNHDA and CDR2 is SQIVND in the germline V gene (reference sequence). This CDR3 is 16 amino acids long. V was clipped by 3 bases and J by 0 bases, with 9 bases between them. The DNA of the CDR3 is TGTGCCAGTAGTATTATAACTGCCTCTGGGGCCAACGTCCTGACTTTC. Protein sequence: CASSIITASGANVLTF.

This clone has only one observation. The CDR3 sequence is CASSSRNTEAFF. CDR3 sequence (DNA): TGTGCCAGCAGCAGTAGGAACACTGAAGCTTTCTTT. The chain uses TRBV7-9 and TRBJ1-1, with D hard to call. In germline, CDR1 is SEHNR, CDR2 FQNEAQ (reference sequence). Trimming cost V 5 bases and J 1 base, with 5 bases left between them. The CDR3 spans 12 residues. The full variable domain, with the rest looked up from reference TRBV7-9 and TRBJ1-1, is DTGVSQNPRHKITKRGQNVTFRCDPISEHNRLYWYRQTLGQGPEFLTYFQNEAQLEKSRLLSDRFSAERPKGSFSTLEIQRTEQGDSAMYLCASSSRNTEAFFGQGTRLTVV.

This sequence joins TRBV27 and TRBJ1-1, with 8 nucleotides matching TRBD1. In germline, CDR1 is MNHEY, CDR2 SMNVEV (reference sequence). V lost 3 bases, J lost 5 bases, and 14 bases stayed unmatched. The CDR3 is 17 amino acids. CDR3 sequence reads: CASSLTKSGGARTEAFF. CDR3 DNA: TGTGCCAGCAGTTTGACGAAATCAGGGGGCGCAAGGACTGAAGCTTTCTTT.

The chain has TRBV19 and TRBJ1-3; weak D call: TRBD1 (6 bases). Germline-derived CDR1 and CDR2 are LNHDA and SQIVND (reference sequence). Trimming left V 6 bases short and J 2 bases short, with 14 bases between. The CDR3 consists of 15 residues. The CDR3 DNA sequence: TGTGCCAGTAGCTTCAGGGGAAATACTGGAAACACCATATATTTT. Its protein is CASSFRGNTGNTIYF. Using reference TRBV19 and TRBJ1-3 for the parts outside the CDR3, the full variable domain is DGGITQSPKYLFRKEGQNVTLSCEQNLNHDAMYWYRQDPGQGLRLIYYSQIVNDFQKGDIAEGYSVSREKKESFPLTVTSAQKNPTAFYLCASSFRGNTGNTIYFGEGSWLTVV.